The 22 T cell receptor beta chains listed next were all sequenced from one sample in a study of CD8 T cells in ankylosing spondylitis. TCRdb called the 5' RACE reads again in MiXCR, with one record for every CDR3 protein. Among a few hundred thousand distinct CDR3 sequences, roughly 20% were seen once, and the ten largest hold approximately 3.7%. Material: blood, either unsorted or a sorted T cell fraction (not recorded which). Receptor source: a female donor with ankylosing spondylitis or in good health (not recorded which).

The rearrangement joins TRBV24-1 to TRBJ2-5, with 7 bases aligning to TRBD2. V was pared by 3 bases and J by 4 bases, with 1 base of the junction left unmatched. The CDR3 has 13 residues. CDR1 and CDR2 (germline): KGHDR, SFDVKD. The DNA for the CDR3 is TGTGCCACCAGTGATAGGGAGGGAGAGACCCAGTACTTC. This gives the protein CATSDREGETQYF.

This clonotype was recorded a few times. CDR3: CASSDMREKLFF. The CDR3 DNA reads as TGTGCCAGCAGTGATATGCGGGAAAAACTGTTTTTT. V usage is TRBV6-6 and J usage is TRBJ1-4, with unresolved D. Germline V gives CDR1 MNHNY, CDR2 SVGAGI (reference sequence). CDR3 length: 12 amino acids. Between the trimmed V and J ends, which lost 5 bases and 8 bases, there was a span of 9 bases.

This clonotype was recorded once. Here the CDR3 reads CASSSPGQPEQYF. The CDR3 nucleotides read TGCGCCAGCAGCTCACCGGGACAGCCCGAGCAGTACTTC. V and J are TRBV5-1 and TRBJ2-7; the match to TRBD1 covers 7 bases. V gave up 3 bases and J gave up 6 bases; unmatched junction bases: 6. The CDR3 consists of 13 residues. Germline V gene data show CDR1 as SGHRS and CDR2 as YFSETQ.

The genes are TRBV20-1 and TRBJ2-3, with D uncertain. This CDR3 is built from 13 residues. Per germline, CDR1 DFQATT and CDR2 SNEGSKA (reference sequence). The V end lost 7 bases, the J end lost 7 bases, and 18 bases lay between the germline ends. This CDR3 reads CSVAGVVSNTQYF. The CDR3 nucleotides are TGCAGTGTGGCAGGTGTGGTTAGTAATACGCAGTATTTT.

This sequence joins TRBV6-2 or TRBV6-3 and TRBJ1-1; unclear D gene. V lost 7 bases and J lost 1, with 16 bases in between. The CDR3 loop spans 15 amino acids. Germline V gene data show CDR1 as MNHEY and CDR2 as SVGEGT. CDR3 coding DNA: TGTGCCAGCACCCGGGCGGCAGAACAGAACACTGAAGCTTTCTTT. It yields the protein CASTRAAEQNTEAFF.

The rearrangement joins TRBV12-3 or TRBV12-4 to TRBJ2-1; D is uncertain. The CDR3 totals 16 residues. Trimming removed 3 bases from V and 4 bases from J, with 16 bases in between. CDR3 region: CASSFVRSRTYNEQFF. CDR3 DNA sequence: TGTGCCAGCAGTTTCGTCCGGTCTAGGACGTACAATGAGCAGTTCTTC.

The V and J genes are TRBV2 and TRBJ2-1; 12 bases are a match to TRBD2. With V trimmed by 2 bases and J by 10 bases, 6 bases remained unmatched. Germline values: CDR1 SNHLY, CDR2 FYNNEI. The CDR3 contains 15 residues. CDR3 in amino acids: CASSERTSGVMEQFF. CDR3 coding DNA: TGTGCCAGCAGTGAAAGGACTAGCGGGGTGATGGAGCAGTTCTTC.

This CDR3 is CASRGTGAWAFF. CDR3 DNA sequence: TGTGCCAGCAGGGGGACAGGGGCTTGGGCTTTCTTT. This sequence joins TRBV12-3 or TRBV12-4 and TRBJ1-1; 10 nucleotides match TRBD1. CDR3 size: 12 residues. The J segment lost 11 bases and the V segment lost 6 bases, leaving 6 bases of the junction unmatched.

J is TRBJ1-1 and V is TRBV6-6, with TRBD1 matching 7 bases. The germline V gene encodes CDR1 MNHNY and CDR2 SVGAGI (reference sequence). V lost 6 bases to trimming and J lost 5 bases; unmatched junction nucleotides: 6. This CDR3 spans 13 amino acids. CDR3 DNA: TGTGCCAGCAGAGGGGGCGTAAGAACTGAAGCTTTCTTT. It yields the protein CASRGGVRTEAFF.

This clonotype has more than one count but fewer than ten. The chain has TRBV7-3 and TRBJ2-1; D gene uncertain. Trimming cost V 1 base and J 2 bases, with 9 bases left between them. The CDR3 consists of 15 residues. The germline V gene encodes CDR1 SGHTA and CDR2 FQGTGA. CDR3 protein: CASSLNGSPYNEQFF. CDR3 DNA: TGTGCCAGCAGCTTAAATGGGTCGCCCTACAATGAGCAGTTCTTC.

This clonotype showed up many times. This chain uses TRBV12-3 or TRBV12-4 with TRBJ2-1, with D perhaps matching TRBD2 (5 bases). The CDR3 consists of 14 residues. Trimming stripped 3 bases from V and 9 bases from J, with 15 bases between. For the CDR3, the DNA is TGTGCCAGCAGTTTGAGCGGCCCGGCGGGTGAGCAGTTCTTC. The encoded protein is CASSLSGPAGEQFF.

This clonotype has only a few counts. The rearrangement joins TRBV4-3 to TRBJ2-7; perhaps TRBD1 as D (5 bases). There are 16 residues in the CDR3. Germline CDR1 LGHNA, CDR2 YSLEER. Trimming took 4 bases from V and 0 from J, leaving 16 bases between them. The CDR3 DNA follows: TGCGCCAGCAGCCCCGCCGGCGACCAGGGCTCCTACGAGCAGTACTTC. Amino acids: CASSPAGDQGSYEQYF.

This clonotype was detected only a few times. The CDR3 DNA reads TGCAGTGCTAGAGATCCTTCGGGGTTTCGGTCTGGGGACACTGAAGCTTTCTTT. Translating gives CSARDPSGFRSGDTEAFF. The chain is built from TRBV20-1 and TRBJ1-1; D unclear. V gave up 0 bases and J gave up 3 bases, with 23 bases separating them. The CDR3 is made up of 18 amino acids. Germline assignment: CDR1 DFQATT and CDR2 SNEGSKA (reference sequence).

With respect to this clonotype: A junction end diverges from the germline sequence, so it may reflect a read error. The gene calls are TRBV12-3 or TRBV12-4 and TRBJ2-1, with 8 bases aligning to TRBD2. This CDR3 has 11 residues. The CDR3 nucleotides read TGTGCCAGCAGTCTCCGGGAGGGCCCAGTCTTC. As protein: CASSLREGPVF.

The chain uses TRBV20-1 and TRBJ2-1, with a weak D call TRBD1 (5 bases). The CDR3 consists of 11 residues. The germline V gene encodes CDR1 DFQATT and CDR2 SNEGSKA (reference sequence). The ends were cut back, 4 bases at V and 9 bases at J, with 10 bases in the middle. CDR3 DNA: TGCAGTGCTACAGGGTTTAGTGAGCAGTTCTTC. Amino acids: CSATGFSEQFF.

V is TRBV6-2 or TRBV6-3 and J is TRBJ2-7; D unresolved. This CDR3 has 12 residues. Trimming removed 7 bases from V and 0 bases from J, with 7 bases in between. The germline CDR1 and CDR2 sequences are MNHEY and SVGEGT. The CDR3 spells CASKTASYEQYF. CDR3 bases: TGTGCCAGCAAGACGGCCTCCTACGAGCAGTACTTC.

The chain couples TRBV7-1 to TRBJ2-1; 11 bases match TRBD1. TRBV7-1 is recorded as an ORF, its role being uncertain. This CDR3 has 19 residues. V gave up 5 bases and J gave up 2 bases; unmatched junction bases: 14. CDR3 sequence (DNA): TGTGCCAGCAGCGCCCCGGGACAGGGGGGGCTCCTCACCTACAATGAGCAGTTCTTC. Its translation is CASSAPGQGGLLTYNEQFF.

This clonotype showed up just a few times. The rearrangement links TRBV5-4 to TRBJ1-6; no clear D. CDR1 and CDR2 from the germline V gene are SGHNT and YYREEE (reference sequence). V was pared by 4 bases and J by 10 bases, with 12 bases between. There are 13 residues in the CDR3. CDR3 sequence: CASSLAGSSPLHF. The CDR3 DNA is TGTGCCAGCAGCCTGGCCGGTAGCTCACCCCTCCACTTT. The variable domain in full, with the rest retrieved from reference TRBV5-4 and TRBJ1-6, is ETGVTQSPTHLIKTRGQQVTLRCSSQSGHNTVSWYQQALGQGPQFIFQYYREEENGRGNFPPRFSGLQFPNYSSELNVNALELDDSALYLCASSLAGSSPLHFGNGTRLTVT.

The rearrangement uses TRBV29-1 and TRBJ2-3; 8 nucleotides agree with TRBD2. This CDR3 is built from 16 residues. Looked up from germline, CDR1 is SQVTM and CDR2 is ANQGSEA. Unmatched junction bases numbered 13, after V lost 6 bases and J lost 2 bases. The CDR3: CSVRGGPNFYTDTQYF. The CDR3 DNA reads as TGCAGCGTCCGGGGGGGACCAAATTTTTACACAGATACGCAGTATTTT.

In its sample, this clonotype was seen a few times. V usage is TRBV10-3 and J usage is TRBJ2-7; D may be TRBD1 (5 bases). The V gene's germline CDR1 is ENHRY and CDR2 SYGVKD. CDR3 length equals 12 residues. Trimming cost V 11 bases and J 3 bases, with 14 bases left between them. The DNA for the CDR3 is TGTGCCTCGACAGATACGGTCTACGAGCAGTACTTC. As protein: CASTDTVYEQYF.

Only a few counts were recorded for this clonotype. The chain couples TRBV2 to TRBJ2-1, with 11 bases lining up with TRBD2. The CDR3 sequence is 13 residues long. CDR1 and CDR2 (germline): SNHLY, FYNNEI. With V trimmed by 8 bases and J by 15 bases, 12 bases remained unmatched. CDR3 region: CASGLAGGTSWFF. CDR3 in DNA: TGTGCCAGCGGCCTAGCGGGAGGTACCTCCTGGTTCTTC.

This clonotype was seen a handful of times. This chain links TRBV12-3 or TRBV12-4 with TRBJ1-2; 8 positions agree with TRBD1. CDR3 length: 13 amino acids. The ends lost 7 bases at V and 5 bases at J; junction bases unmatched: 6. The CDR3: CASKDRASYGYTF. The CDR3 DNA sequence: TGTGCCAGCAAGGACAGGGCCTCGTATGGCTACACCTTC.